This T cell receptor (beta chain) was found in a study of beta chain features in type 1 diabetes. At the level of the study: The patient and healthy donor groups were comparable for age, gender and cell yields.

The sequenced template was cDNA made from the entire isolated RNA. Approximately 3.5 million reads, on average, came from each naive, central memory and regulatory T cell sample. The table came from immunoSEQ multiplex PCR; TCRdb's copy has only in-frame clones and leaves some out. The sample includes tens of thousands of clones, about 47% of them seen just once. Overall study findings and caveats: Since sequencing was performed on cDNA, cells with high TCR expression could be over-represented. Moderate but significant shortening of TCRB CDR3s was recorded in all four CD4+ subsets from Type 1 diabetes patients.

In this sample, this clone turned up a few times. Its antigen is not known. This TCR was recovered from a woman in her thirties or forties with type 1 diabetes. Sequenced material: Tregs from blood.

The CDR3 loop is CAISEYTGSGYNEQFF. The CDR3 DNA follows: TGTGCCATCAGTGAGTATACTGGCTCAGGTTACAATGAGCAGTTCTTC. This chain connects TRBV10-3 to TRBJ2-1; D call uncertain. The CDR3 spans 16 residues. The V end lost 1 base, the J end lost 4 bases, and 14 bases lay between the germline ends. The V gene's germline CDR1 is ENHRY and CDR2 SYGVKD.